A single sample is the source of the 3 T cell receptor beta chains below, sequenced in a study of blood T cells in healthy people across ages. It was with a sample-barcoded 5' primer and a J-beta primer mix that a second PCR of roughly 6 to 12 cycles was run. TCRdb reanalysed the 5' RACE reads using MiXCR and keeps one entry per CDR3 protein. The sample includes some 1.5 million distinct CDR3 sequences, 40% to 45% seen only once; the top ten take about 4%. Sequencing input: blood. The receptors come from a woman aged 18-29 years in good health.

This clonotype was seen once. The chain carries TRBV3-1 and TRBJ1-2; 8 bases map to TRBD1. The CDR3 sequence is 16 residues long. The V and J ends lost 3 bases and 2 bases, in that order; junction bases with no gene match: 8. In germline, CDR1 is LGHDT, CDR2 YNNKEL (reference sequence). The CDR3 is CASSQDKGQANYGYTF. Here the CDR3 DNA reads TGTGCCAGCAGCCAGGACAAGGGACAGGCAAACTATGGCTACACCTTC.

The V call is TRBV27, the J call TRBJ2-1; 8 nucleotides align to TRBD2. This CDR3 has 18 amino acids. V shed 0 bases and J 0 bases; nucleotides not matched to a gene: 7. CDR1 and CDR2 (germline): MNHEY, SMNVEV (reference sequence). The CDR3 DNA reads as TGTGCCAGCAGTTTATCGTCGGGAGGGGAGAGCTCCTACAATGAGCAGTTCTTC. Amino acids: CASSLSSGGESSYNEQFF.

This clonotype was seen a handful of times. This sequence joins TRBV30 and TRBJ2-2, with TRBD1 matching over 10 bases. This CDR3 is built from 14 residues. The ends lost 4 bases at V and 5 bases at J; junction bases unmatched: 4. Germline V CDR1 and CDR2: GTSNPN, SVGIG (reference sequence). Here the CDR3 reads CAWTTGGITGELFF. The CDR3 bases are TGTGCCTGGACGACAGGGGGCATTACCGGGGAGCTGTTTTTT.